This TCR beta chain was retrieved from a study of blood T cell repertoires in COVID-19. This clone was seen a handful of times. TCRdb keeps only in-frame clones here, not all; method: immunoSEQ multiplex PCR. The sample consists of tens of thousands of clones, around 88% of them appearing once. The sample comprised peripheral blood. This sequence originates from a woman in her 70s with acute or convalescent COVID-19.

The CDR3 sequence is CASSLPGTGVTEAFF. The DNA of the CDR3 is TGTGCCAGCAGCTTGCCCGGGACAGGGGTCACTGAAGCTTTCTTT. The chain links TRBV5-4 to TRBJ1-1; 10 bases agree with TRBD1. The CDR3 has 15 amino acids. CDR1 and CDR2 (germline): SGHNT, YYREEE (reference sequence). V gave up 1 base and J gave up 4 bases; unmatched junction bases: 4.